The 14 T cell receptor beta chains below all came from one sample that was sequenced in a study of blood T cell repertoires in COVID-19. Assay: immunoSEQ multiplex PCR; the TCRdb copy retains only in-frame clones and omits some. The sample comprises 150,000 or so clones, 80% to 90% of which are singletons, and roughly 1.6% rests with the top ten. Sequencing was done on a sample of peripheral blood. The receptors originated from a woman aged 45-65 years with acute or convalescent COVID-19.

A single count supports this clone. The gene calls are TRBV2 and TRBJ2-2; maybe TRBD1 (6 bases). In germline, CDR1 is SNHLY, CDR2 FYNNEI. The CDR3 covers 13 residues. The V end was cut by 1 base, the J end by 7 bases, with 7 bases between. The DNA of the CDR3 is TGTGCCAGCAGTGAAGAGGGGGTCGGGGAGCTGTTTTTT. Residues: CASSEEGVGELFF.

The chain uses TRBV29-1 and TRBJ1-3; D is unresolved. With 5 bases removed from V and 8 bases from J, the gap between germline ends came to 16 bases. Germline CDR1 reads SQVTM; CDR2 reads ANQGSEA. The CDR3 has 13 residues. CDR3 sequence reads: CSVPDGGGDTIYF. The CDR3 nucleotides read TGCAGCGTTCCCGACGGTGGCGGGGACACCATATATTTT.

The CDR3 here is CASSYSGTGLSYEQFF. CDR3 nucleotides: TGTGCCAGCAGCTACTCTGGGACAGGGCTGAGCTATGAGCAGTTCTTC. The rearrangement links TRBV5-4 to TRBJ2-1; 9 bases map to TRBD1. The trim removed 3 bases at V and 8 bases at J, leaving 12 bases unmatched. The CDR3 spans 16 residues. Per the germline V gene, CDR1 is SGHNT and CDR2 is YYREEE (reference sequence).

V and J are TRBV11-3 and TRBJ2-7; 9 nucleotides line up with TRBD1. Trimming at V came to 5 bases and at J to 4 bases, leaving 9 bases not matched to a gene. The CDR3 runs to 15 residues. CDR1 is SGHNT and CDR2 is YENEEA in the germline V gene. The CDR3 here is CASSRRDRVLYEQYF. The CDR3 coding sequence is TGTGCCAGCAGCCGCCGGGACAGGGTCCTATACGAGCAGTACTTC.

The rearrangement uses TRBV7-9 and TRBJ1-3, with TRBD1 matching 9 bases. Germline V CDR1 and CDR2: SEHNR, FQNEAQ (reference sequence). The V gene end was trimmed by 8 bases and the J gene end by 4 bases; junction bases not matched to a gene: 12. The CDR3 runs to 16 residues. CDR3 amino acids: CASYIGQGKGGNTIYF. The DNA of the CDR3 is TGTGCCAGCTATATAGGACAGGGGAAAGGAGGAAACACCATATATTTT.

V gene TRBV6-5 combines with J gene TRBJ2-7; 10 positions match TRBD2. The CDR3 runs 14 residues. V dropped 6 bases and J dropped 5; count of bases not matched to a gene: 7. Germline lookup yields CDR1 MNHEY and CDR2 SVGAGI. This CDR3 is CASRIGLAVHEQYF. The CDR3 DNA follows: TGTGCCAGCAGGATTGGACTAGCGGTCCACGAGCAGTACTTC.

The chain links TRBV5-1 to TRBJ1-2; a possible D gene is TRBD1 (5 bases). Trimming stripped 1 base from V and 4 bases from J, with 11 bases between. Germline values: CDR1 SGHRS, CDR2 YFSETQ. The CDR3 has 14 amino acids. The CDR3 here is CASSLQGSSYGYTF. The CDR3 coding sequence is TGCGCCAGCAGCTTGCAGGGCAGTTCCTATGGCTACACCTTC.

V gene TRBV6-5 combines with J gene TRBJ2-7, with D possibly TRBD2 on 5 matching bases. The CDR3 has 14 amino acids. Trimming removed 0 bases at V and 3 bases at J, with 9 bases between. CDR1 is MNHEY, CDR2 SVGAGI, per germline. The CDR3 protein is CASSYSYGLYEQYF. In DNA, the CDR3 is TGTGCCAGCAGTTACTCGTACGGACTCTACGAGCAGTACTTC.

The chain carries TRBV3-1 (or the pseudogene TRBV3-2) and TRBJ1-3; D is ambiguous. V was cut by 1 base and J by 0 bases, with 7 bases left in between. CDR1 is LGHDT, CDR2 YNNKEL, per germline (reference sequence). This CDR3 is 15 amino acids long. CDR3 loop: CASSQVRDSGNTIYF. The CDR3 bases are TGTGCCAGCAGCCAAGTACGCGACTCTGGAAACACCATATATTTT.

The V and J genes are TRBV6-5 and TRBJ2-1; TRBD2 matches at 9 bases. The germline V gene has CDR1 MNHEY and CDR2 SVGAGI. V shed 7 bases, J shed 6 bases, and the junction held 7 bases outside the gene matches. The CDR3 loop spans 14 amino acids. The CDR3 loop is CASKGLAGTNEQFF. The CDR3 nucleotides read TGTGCCAGCAAGGGGCTAGCGGGGACCAATGAGCAGTTCTTC.

This sequence joins TRBV6-6 and TRBJ2-7; a weak D match, TRBD1 (5 bases). Germline assignment: CDR1 MNHNY and CDR2 SVGAGI (reference sequence). V lost 6 bases, J lost 4 bases, and 10 bases lay in between. The CDR3 extends over 12 amino acids. The CDR3 reads CASRPNRYEQYF. The CDR3 bases are TGTGCCAGCAGACCGAACAGGTACGAGCAGTACTTC.

This clone has just a few counts. This rearrangement joins TRBV11-3 to TRBJ2-7, with 7 positions matching TRBD2. This CDR3 region has 14 residues. Germline V gene lookup returns CDR1 SGHNT and CDR2 YENEEA. Germline trimming cut 3 bases from V and 4 bases from J; bases unmatched to any gene: 6. CDR3 region: CASSFGGEGYEQYF. For the CDR3, the DNA is TGTGCCAGCAGCTTTGGAGGGGAGGGGTACGAGCAGTACTTC.

This clone occurred once. The CDR3, as DNA: TGTGCCACCAAGGGGAGGCCAAAGGGTTCCGGAAACACCATATATTTT. This gives the protein CATKGRPKGSGNTIYF. The chain links TRBV24-1 to TRBJ1-3; a weak D match, TRBD1 (5 bases). From germline, CDR1 is KGHDR and CDR2 SFDVKD. Trimming removed 8 bases from V and 4 bases from J, with 20 bases in between. The CDR3 sequence is 16 residues long.

The chain employs TRBV7-3 and TRBJ2-2; 7 bases fit TRBD2. The CDR3 runs 17 residues. Germline CDR1 is SGHTA and CDR2 is FQGTGA. Germline trimming cut 5 bases from V and 7 bases from J; bases unmatched to any gene: 16. The CDR3 nucleotides are TGTGCCAGCAGCCGCCCAACTAGCGCGCAAGAGGGCGGGGAGCTGTTTTTT. It is translated as CASSRPTSAQEGGELFF. The variable domain in full, with the rest retrieved from reference TRBV7-3 and TRBJ2-2, is GAGVSQTPSNKVTEKGKYVELRCDPISGHTALYWYRQSLGQGPEFLIYFQGTGAADDSGLPNDRFFAVRPEGSVSTLKIQRTERGDSAVYLCASSRPTSAQEGGELFFGEGSRLTVL.